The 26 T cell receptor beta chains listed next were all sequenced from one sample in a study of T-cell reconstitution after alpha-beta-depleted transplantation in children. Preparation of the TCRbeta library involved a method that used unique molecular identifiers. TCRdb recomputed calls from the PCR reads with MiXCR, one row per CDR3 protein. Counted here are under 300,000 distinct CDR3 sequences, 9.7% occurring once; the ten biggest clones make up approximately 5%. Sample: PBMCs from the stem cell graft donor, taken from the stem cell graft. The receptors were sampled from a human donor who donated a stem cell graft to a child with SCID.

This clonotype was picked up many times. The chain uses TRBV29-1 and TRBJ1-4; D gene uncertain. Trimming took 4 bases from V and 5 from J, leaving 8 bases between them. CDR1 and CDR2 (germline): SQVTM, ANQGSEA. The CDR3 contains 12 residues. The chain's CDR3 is CSVVQKNEKLFF. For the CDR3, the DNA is TGCAGCGTTGTACAGAAGAATGAAAAACTGTTTTTT.

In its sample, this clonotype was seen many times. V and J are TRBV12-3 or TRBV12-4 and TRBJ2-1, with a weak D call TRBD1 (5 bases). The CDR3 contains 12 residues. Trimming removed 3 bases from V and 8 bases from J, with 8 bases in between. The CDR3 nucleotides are TGTGCCAGCAGTTTCGACAGCTATGAGCAGTTCTTC. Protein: CASSFDSYEQFF.

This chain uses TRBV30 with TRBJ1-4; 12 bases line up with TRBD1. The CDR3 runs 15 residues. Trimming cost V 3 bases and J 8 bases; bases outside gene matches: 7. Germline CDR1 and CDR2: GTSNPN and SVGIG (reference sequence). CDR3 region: CAWSTTGTGGEKLFF. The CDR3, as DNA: TGTGCCTGGAGCACAACCGGGACAGGGGGCGAAAAACTGTTTTTT.

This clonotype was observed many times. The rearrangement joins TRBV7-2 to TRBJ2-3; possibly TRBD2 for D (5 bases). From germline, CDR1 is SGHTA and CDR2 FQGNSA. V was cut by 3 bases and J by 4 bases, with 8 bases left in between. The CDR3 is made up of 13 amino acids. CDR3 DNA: TGTGCCAGCAGCTTTGGACTCTCAGATACGCAGTATTTT. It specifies CASSFGLSDTQYF.

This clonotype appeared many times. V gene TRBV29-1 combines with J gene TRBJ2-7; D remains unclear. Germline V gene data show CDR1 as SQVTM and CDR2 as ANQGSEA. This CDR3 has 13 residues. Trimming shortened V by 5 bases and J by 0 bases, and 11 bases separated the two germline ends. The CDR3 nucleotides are TGCAGCGTTACACGGTGGAGCTCCTACGAGCAGTACTTC. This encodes CSVTRWSSYEQYF.

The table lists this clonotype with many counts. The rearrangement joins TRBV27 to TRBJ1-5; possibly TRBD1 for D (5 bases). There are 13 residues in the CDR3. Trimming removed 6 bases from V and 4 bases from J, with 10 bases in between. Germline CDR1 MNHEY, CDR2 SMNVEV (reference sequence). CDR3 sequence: CASSPRANQPQHF. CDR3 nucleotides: TGTGCCAGCAGCCCCAGGGCAAATCAGCCCCAGCATTTT.

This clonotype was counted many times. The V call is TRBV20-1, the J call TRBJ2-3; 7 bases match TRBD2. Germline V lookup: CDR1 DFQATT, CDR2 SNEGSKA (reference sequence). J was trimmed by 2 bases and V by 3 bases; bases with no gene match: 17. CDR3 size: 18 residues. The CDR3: CSARIRLLGGTFTDTQYF. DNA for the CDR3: TGCAGTGCTAGGATCCGTTTGCTGGGGGGGACGTTCACAGATACGCAGTATTTT.

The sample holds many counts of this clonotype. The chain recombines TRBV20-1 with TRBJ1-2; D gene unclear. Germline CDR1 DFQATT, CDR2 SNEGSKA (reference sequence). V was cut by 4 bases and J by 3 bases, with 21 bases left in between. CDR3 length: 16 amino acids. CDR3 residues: CSAINNLDGGHYGYTF. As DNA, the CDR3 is TGCAGTGCTATCAACAACCTGGACGGAGGACACTATGGCTACACCTTC.

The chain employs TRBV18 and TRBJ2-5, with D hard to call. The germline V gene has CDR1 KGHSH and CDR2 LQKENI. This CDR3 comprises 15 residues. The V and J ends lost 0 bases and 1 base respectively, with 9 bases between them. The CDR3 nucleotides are TGTGCCAGCTCACCACCGACCGGCGCCCAAGAGACCCAGTACTTC. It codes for CASSPPTGAQETQYF.

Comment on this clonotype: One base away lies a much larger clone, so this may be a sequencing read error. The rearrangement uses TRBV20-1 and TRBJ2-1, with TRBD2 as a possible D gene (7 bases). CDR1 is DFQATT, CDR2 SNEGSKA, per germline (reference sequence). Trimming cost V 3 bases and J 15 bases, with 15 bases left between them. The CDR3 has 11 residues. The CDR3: CSARWGGGGFF. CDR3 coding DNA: TGCAGTGCTAGGTGGGGGGGCGGTGGGTTCTTC.

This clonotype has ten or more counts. In nucleotides, the CDR3 is TGTGCCAGCACCCTAGGAGGGAACTATGGCTACACCTTC. Its protein product is CASTLGGNYGYTF. This rearrangement joins TRBV5-5 to TRBJ1-2; D not resolved. The V end lost 6 bases, the J end lost 2 bases, and 11 bases lay between the germline ends. CDR1 and CDR2 from the germline V gene are SGHKS and YYEKEE (reference sequence). The CDR3 runs to 13 residues.

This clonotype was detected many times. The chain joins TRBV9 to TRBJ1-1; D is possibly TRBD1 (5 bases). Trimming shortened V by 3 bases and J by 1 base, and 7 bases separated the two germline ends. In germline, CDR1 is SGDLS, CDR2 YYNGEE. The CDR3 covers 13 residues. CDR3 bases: TGTGCCAGCAGCGCAGGACAGAACACTGAAGCTTTCTTT. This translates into CASSAGQNTEAFF.

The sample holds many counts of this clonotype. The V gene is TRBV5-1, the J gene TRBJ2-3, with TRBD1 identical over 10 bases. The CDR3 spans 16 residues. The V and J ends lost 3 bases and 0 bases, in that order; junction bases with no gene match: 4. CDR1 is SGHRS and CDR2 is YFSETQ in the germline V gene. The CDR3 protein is CASSWGDRGSTDTQYF. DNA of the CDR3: TGCGCCAGCAGCTGGGGGGACAGGGGAAGCACAGATACGCAGTATTTT.

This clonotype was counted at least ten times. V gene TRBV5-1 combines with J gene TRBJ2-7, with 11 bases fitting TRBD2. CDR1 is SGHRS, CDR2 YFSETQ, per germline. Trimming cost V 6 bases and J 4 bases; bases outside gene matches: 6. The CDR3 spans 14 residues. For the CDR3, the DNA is TGCGCCAGCACCCTGACTAGCGGGACATACGAGCAGTACTTC. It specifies CASTLTSGTYEQYF.

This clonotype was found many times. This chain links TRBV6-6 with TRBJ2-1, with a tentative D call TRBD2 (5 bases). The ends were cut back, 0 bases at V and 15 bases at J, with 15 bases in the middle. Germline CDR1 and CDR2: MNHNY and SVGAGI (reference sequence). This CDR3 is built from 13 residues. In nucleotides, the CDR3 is TGTGCCAGCAGTTACTCGATAACGGGAATCCGGTTCTTC. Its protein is CASSYSITGIRFF.

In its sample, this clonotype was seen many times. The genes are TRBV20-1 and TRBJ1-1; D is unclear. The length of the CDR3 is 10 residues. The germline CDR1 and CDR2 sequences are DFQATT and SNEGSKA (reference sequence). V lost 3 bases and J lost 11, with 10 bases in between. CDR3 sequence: CSASLGEAFF. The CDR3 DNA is TGCAGTGCTAGTCTCGGGGAGGCTTTCTTT.

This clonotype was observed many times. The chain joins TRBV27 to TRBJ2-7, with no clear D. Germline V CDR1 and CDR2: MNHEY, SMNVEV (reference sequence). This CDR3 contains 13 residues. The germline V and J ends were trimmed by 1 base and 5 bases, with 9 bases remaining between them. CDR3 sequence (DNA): TGTGCCAGCAGTTTATTATTGGGCCACGAGCAGTACTTC. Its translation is CASSLLLGHEQYF.

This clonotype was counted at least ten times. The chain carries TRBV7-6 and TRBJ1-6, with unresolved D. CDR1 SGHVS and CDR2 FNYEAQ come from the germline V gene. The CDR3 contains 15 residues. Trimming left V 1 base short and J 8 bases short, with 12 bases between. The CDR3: CASSLGHFGDSPLHF. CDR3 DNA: TGTGCCAGCAGCTTAGGGCACTTCGGAGATTCACCCCTCCACTTT.

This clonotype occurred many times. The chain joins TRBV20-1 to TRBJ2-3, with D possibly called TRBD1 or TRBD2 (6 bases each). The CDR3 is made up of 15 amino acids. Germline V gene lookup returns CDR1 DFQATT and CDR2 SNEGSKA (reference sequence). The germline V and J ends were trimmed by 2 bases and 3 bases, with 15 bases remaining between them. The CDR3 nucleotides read TGCAGTGCTAGATCAGGGGCCGCGGGGACAGATACGCAGTATTTT. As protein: CSARSGAAGTDTQYF.

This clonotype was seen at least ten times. CDR3 in DNA: TGCAGTGCCCTGTGGGATCGGGGCGGTCATGAGCAGTTCTTC. Residues: CSALWDRGGHEQFF. This chain links TRBV20-1 with TRBJ2-1; D assignment may be TRBD1 or TRBD2 (5 bases each). Germline CDR1 DFQATT, CDR2 SNEGSKA (reference sequence). The V and J ends lost 6 bases and 8 bases respectively, with 20 bases between them. The CDR3 runs to 14 residues.

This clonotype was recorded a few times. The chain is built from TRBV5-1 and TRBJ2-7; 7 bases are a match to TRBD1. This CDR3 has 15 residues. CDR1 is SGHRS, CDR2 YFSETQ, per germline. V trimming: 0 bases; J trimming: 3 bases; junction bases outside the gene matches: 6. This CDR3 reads CASSLAPTGLYEQYF. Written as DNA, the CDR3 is TGCGCCAGCAGCTTGGCCCCGACAGGGCTCTACGAGCAGTACTTC. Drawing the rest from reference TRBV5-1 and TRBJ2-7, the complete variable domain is KAGVTQTPRYLIKTRGQQVTLSCSPISGHRSVSWYQQTPGQGLQFLFEYFSETQRNKGNFPGRFSGRQFSNSRSEMNVSTLELGDSALYLCASSLAPTGLYEQYFGPGTRLTVT.

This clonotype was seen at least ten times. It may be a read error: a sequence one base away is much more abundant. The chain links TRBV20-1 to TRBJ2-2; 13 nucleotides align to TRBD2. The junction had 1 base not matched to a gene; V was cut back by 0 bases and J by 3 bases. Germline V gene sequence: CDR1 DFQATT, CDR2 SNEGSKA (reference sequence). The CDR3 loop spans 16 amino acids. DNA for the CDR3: TGCAGTGCTAGAGACGGACTAGCGGGGGACACCGGGGAGCTGTTTTTT. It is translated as CSARDGLAGDTGELFF.

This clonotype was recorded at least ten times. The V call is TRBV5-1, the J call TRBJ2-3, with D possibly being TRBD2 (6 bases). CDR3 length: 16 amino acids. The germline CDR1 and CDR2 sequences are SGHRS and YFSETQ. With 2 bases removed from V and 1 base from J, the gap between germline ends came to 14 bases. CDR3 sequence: CASSLISGGRTDTQYF. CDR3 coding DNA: TGCGCCAGCAGCTTAATTAGCGGTGGACGCACAGATACGCAGTATTTT.

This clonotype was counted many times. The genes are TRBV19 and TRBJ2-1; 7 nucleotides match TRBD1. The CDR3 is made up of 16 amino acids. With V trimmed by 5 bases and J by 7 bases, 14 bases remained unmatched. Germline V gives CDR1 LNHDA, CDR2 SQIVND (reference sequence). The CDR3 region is CASSPRTGASRNEQFF. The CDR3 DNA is TGTGCCAGTAGTCCCCGGACAGGAGCCTCCAGAAATGAGCAGTTCTTC. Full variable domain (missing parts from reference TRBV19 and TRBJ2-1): DGGITQSPKYLFRKEGQNVTLSCEQNLNHDAMYWYRQDPGQGLRLIYYSQIVNDFQKGDIAEGYSVSREKKESFPLTVTSAQKNPTAFYLCASSPRTGASRNEQFFGPGTRLTVL.

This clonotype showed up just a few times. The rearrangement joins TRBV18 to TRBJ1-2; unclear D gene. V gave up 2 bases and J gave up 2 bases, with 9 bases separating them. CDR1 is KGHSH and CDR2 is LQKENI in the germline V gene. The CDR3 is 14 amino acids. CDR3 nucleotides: TGTGCCAGCTCACCAGCGGTGGAGAACTATGGCTACACCTTC. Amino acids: CASSPAVENYGYTF.

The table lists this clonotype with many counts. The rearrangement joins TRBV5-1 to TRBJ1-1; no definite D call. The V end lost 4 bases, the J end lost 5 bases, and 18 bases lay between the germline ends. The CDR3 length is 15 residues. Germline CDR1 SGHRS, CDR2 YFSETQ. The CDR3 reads CASSANLPGSTEAFF. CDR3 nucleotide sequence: TGCGCCAGCAGCGCCAACCTTCCCGGGAGTACTGAAGCTTTCTTT. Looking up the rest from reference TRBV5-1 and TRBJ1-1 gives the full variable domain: KAGVTQTPRYLIKTRGQQVTLSCSPISGHRSVSWYQQTPGQGLQFLFEYFSETQRNKGNFPGRFSGRQFSNSRSEMNVSTLELGDSALYLCASSANLPGSTEAFFGQGTRLTVV.